Shown below are 28 T cell receptor beta chains from a single sample sequenced in a study of cytomegalovirus exposure and HLA in healthy donors (dated by TCRdb to 2016 to 2017). The library was generated by the immunoSEQ multiplex PCR assay. For the multiplex PCR, a mixture combining 60 forward primers for TCR Vbeta segments and 13 reverse primers for TCR Jbeta segments was used. What TCRdb holds here is the immuneACCESS table cut down to in-frame rearrangements. Part of the clones is not present; checked against another copy, under half of the missing clones reflect an unresolved V gene, and the others are unexplained. Counted in this sample were about 170,000 clones; about 85% of them appeared once. The top ten clonotypes cover about 2.7% of the sample. The sequenced material came from PBMCs. All receptors come from a man between 25 and 39 years old in good health and CMV-seropositive.

This chain connects TRBV5-1 to TRBJ2-7, with D possibly TRBD1 on 7 matching bases. The germline V gene has CDR1 SGHRS and CDR2 YFSETQ. V lost 4 bases and J 3 bases, leaving 29 bases between the germline ends. The CDR3 is 19 amino acids. The CDR3 nucleotides are TGCGCCAGCAGCCGGGGGACAGTCAGATCCCGTTTGGCGGACTACGAGCAGTACTTC. Its translation is CASSRGTVRSRLADYEQYF.

The rearrangement links TRBV6-6 to TRBJ2-7; D remains ambiguous. This CDR3 has 10 residues. Germline V gene sequence: CDR1 MNHNY, CDR2 SVGAGI (reference sequence). V was pared by 4 bases and J by 6 bases, with 4 bases between. The CDR3 DNA reads as TGTGCCAGCAGTTCTCGCGAGCAGTACTTC. Translation gives CASSSREQYF.

The V gene is TRBV7-9, the J gene TRBJ2-2, with 13 bases fitting TRBD2. Unmatched junction bases numbered 8, after V lost 5 bases and J lost 2 bases. CDR1 SEHNR and CDR2 FQNEAQ come from the germline V gene (reference sequence). CDR3 length equals 18 residues. CDR3 DNA sequence: TGTGCCAGCAGCCCCTCCGGGACTAGCGGGACTAACACCGGGGAGCTGTTTTTT. This gives the protein CASSPSGTSGTNTGELFF.

V gene TRBV27 combines with J gene TRBJ2-7, with 9 nucleotides matching TRBD1. The V and J ends lost 2 bases and 6 bases, in that order; junction bases with no gene match: 17. The CDR3 runs 18 residues. CDR1 is MNHEY, CDR2 SMNVEV, per germline (reference sequence). The CDR3 DNA reads as TGTGCCAGCAGTTTAAGGGCGAACTTCGGGACAGGGTACGGCGAGCAGTACTTC. Translation: CASSLRANFGTGYGEQYF.

This clone showed up just a few times. This chain uses TRBV7-9 with TRBJ1-1, with D perhaps TRBD1 (6 bases). V lost 1 base, J lost 11 bases, and 17 bases lay in between. This CDR3 is 14 amino acids long. CDR1 and CDR2 from the germline V gene are SEHNR and FQNEAQ (reference sequence). The CDR3 spells CASSLGGGPKGAFF. The CDR3, as DNA: TGTGCCAGCAGCTTAGGCGGGGGCCCCAAAGGGGCTTTCTTT.

The chain employs TRBV14 and TRBJ2-6; possible D gene TRBD1, 5 bases. V lost 2 bases, J lost 2 bases, and 16 bases lay in between. CDR1 is SGHDN, CDR2 FVKESK, per germline. The CDR3 length is 18 residues. This chain's CDR3 is CASSQLQGPVTGANVLTF. CDR3 nucleotide sequence: TGTGCCAGCAGCCAACTCCAGGGCCCTGTGACTGGGGCCAACGTCCTGACTTTC.

Remarks on this clone: This sample also contains other DNA sequences that code for the same CDR3. V usage is TRBV29-1 and J usage is TRBJ1-1; 10 nucleotides align to TRBD1. The J segment lost 1 base and the V segment lost 6 bases, leaving 2 bases of the junction unmatched. The CDR3 loop spans 13 amino acids. Germline V lookup: CDR1 SQVTM, CDR2 ANQGSEA. The CDR3 sequence: CSVRTGGNTEAFF. CDR3 nucleotide sequence: TGCAGCGTGAGGACAGGGGGGAACACTGAAGCTTTCTTT.

The chain carries TRBV6-6 and TRBJ2-4; TRBD2 agrees at 8 bases. V shed 7 bases and J 1 base; nucleotides not matched to a gene: 9. Germline assignment: CDR1 MNHNY and CDR2 SVGAGI (reference sequence). This CDR3 region has 16 residues. The CDR3 protein is CASTLSGRGAKNIQYF. For the CDR3, the DNA is TGTGCCAGCACTCTATCCGGGAGGGGGGCCAAAAACATTCAGTACTTC.

This chain joins TRBV4-1 and TRBJ2-3, with D possibly TRBD2 on 5 matching bases. The V end was cut by 0 bases, the J end by 0 bases, with 10 bases between. Germline loops: CDR1 MGHRA, CDR2 YSYEKL. This CDR3 is built from 16 residues. This chain's CDR3 is CASSQDAGDSTDTQYF. CDR3 nucleotides: TGCGCCAGCAGCCAAGATGCGGGCGATAGCACAGATACGCAGTATTTT.

The chain has TRBV29-1 and TRBJ2-1, with D possibly matching TRBD1 (5 bases). The CDR3 consists of 14 residues. V was clipped by 6 bases and J by 6 bases, with 18 bases between them. CDR1 and CDR2 from the germline V gene are SQVTM and ANQGSEA. The chain's CDR3 is CSVYFPGRANEQFF. The CDR3 region has the DNA TGCAGCGTCTATTTTCCGGGCAGGGCCAATGAGCAGTTCTTC.

Worth noting for this clone: Germline is not matched at one junction end, which may reflect a read error. The same CDR3 also results from other DNA sequences found in this sample. The chain couples TRBV5-3 to TRBJ2-2; 7 bases line up with TRBD2. TRBV5-3 has ORF status, its function being uncertain. This CDR3 contains 16 residues. CDR3: CARTLPSGIIDGELFF. The CDR3 bases are TGTGCCAGAACCTTGCCCAGCGGGATAATTGACGGGGAGCTGTTTTTT.

The rearrangement uses TRBV5-8 and TRBJ1-4; TRBD1 might be the D (5 bases). CDR3 size: 15 residues. Trimming took off 0 bases at V and 8 bases at J, with 14 bases between the two ends. Germline CDR1 and CDR2: SGHTS and YDEGEE. The CDR3 is CASSLDVGRDEKLFF. CDR3 DNA sequence: TGTGCCAGCAGCTTGGACGTTGGGAGGGACGAAAAACTGTTTTTT.

This chain connects TRBV23-1 to TRBJ2-7; 7 nucleotides line up with TRBD1. TRBV23-1 is an open reading frame, and its role is uncertain. The trim removed 6 bases at V and 0 bases at J, leaving 5 bases unmatched. The CDR3 covers 14 residues. The CDR3 DNA follows: TGCGCCAGCAGCGGGACAGCCCGCTCCTACGAGCAGTACGTC. It encodes CASSGTARSYEQYV.

The gene calls are TRBV11-3 and TRBJ2-1, with 8 bases aligning to TRBD1. Germline V gene sequence: CDR1 SGHNT, CDR2 YENEEA. This CDR3 contains 15 residues. Trimming cost V 5 bases and J 0 bases; bases outside gene matches: 3. The DNA of the CDR3 is TGTGCCAGCAGCATCGGACAGGGCTCCTACAATGAGCAGTTCTTC. Translated: CASSIGQGSYNEQFF.

The gene calls are TRBV2 and TRBJ1-5, with 12 bases lining up with TRBD1. This CDR3 region has 15 residues. J was trimmed by 6 bases and V by 6 bases; bases with no gene match: 6. CDR1 and CDR2 (germline): SNHLY, FYNNEI. This chain's CDR3 is CASSPGTGGVQPQHF. In DNA form, the CDR3 reads TGTGCCAGCAGCCCCGGGACAGGGGGCGTTCAGCCCCAGCATTTT.

This clone occurred once. J is TRBJ2-1 and V is TRBV27; tentative D call: TRBD2 (5 bases). The V end lost 4 bases, the J end lost 3 bases, and 7 bases lay between the germline ends. CDR3 length: 13 residues. Germline CDR1 and CDR2: MNHEY and SMNVEV (reference sequence). CDR3 amino acids: CASSSRGYNEQFF. CDR3 DNA sequence: TGTGCCAGCAGTTCCCGGGGCTACAATGAGCAGTTCTTC.

In its sample, this clone was seen a few times. The V call is TRBV6-5, the J call TRBJ1-1; TRBD1 is a possible D gene (5 bases). CDR3 length equals 11 residues. The germline V and J ends were trimmed by 8 bases and 6 bases, with 10 bases remaining between them. Germline CDR1 reads MNHEY; CDR2 reads SVGAGI. Here the CDR3 DNA reads TGTGCCAGCTGGTCAGGGCCTGAAGCTTTCTTT. It specifies CASWSGPEAFF.

The chain combines TRBV12-5 with TRBJ2-1; D is possibly TRBD2 (9 bases). This CDR3 comprises 16 residues. The V and J ends lost 4 bases and 9 bases respectively, with 22 bases between them. Per germline, CDR1 LGHNT and CDR2 FRNRAP. CDR3 amino acids: CASGSGQARGRGEQFF. The CDR3 DNA reads as TGTGCTAGTGGTTCGGGACAGGCTCGCGGGAGGGGTGAGCAGTTCTTC.

The rearrangement uses TRBV28 and TRBJ2-2; 8 bases fit TRBD2. Germline trimming cut 6 bases from V and 1 base from J; bases unmatched to any gene: 4. The length of the CDR3 is 15 residues. Germline CDR1 reads MDHEN; CDR2 reads SYDVKM. In nucleotides, the CDR3 is TGTGCCAGCAGGCCTACTAGCGGGAACACCGGGGAGCTGTTTTTT. This gives the protein CASRPTSGNTGELFF.

This clone was counted only a few times. The chain is built from TRBV4-2 and TRBJ1-4; 11 bases line up with TRBD1. This CDR3 has 16 amino acids. Germline-derived CDR1 and CDR2 are LGHNA and YNFKEQ. The ends lost 4 bases at V and 7 bases at J; junction bases unmatched: 8. CDR3 sequence reads: CASSRGQGGAGEKLFF. The DNA of the CDR3 is TGTGCCAGCAGCCGGGGACAGGGGGGAGCGGGTGAAAAACTGTTTTTT.

Worth noting for this clone: The sample has other DNA sequences that encode this CDR3 too. The chain employs TRBV9 and TRBJ1-1; possible D gene TRBD1, 5 bases. From germline, CDR1 is SGDLS and CDR2 YYNGEE. The CDR3 is 14 amino acids. V gave up 0 bases and J gave up 5 bases, with 11 bases separating them. The CDR3 DNA reads TGTGCCAGCAGCGTAGGGGGCCAAGGGACTGAAGCTTTCTTT. This encodes CASSVGGQGTEAFF.

This chain joins TRBV11-2 and TRBJ2-5, with 7 bases identical to TRBD1. This CDR3 has 14 residues. CDR1 SGHAT and CDR2 FQNNGV come from the germline V gene. Losses at the gene ends were 5 bases for V and 1 base for J; bases not matched to a gene: 4. CDR3 sequence: CASSRGQLQETQYF. The CDR3 DNA reads as TGTGCCAGCAGCCGGGGACAGCTCCAAGAGACCCAGTACTTC.

The CDR3 here is CASSVGQGNNEQFF. The CDR3 DNA reads TGTGCCAGCAGCGTAGGACAGGGCAACAATGAGCAGTTCTTC. V and J are TRBV9 and TRBJ2-1; 7 bases line up with TRBD1. The germline CDR1 and CDR2 sequences are SGDLS and YYNGEE. Germline trimming cut 0 bases from V and 5 bases from J; bases unmatched to any gene: 2. This CDR3 is built from 14 residues.

V and J are TRBV10-3 and TRBJ1-1; 9 bases align to TRBD1. Per germline, CDR1 ENHRY and CDR2 SYGVKD. J lost 5 bases, V lost 6 bases, and 4 bases had no gene match. The CDR3 is 13 residues long. For the CDR3, the DNA is TGTGCCATCAGGCGGACAGGGGCGACTGAAGCTTTCTTT. Translation: CAIRRTGATEAFF.

This clone was detected once. The chain has TRBV7-6 and TRBJ2-7; tentatively, D is TRBD2 (6 bases). This CDR3 is 14 amino acids long. V shed 5 bases and J shed 3 bases, with 14 bases lying between them. Germline values: CDR1 SGHVS, CDR2 FNYEAQ. CDR3: CASSPGVVVYEQYF. In DNA, the CDR3 is TGTGCCAGCAGCCCGGGGGTAGTCGTCTACGAGCAGTACTTC.

The gene calls are TRBV7-2 and TRBJ2-2; D uncertain. Trimming took off 5 bases at V and 1 base at J, with 20 bases between the two ends. This CDR3 region has 18 residues. Germline V gene sequence: CDR1 SGHTA, CDR2 FQGNSA. The CDR3, as DNA: TGTGCCAGCAGCCCCCCCCCAGGATGGGCCGGGAACACCGGGGAGCTGTTTTTT. This translates into CASSPPPGWAGNTGELFF. The full variable domain, rest sourced from reference TRBV7-2 and TRBJ2-2, is GAGVSQSPSNKVTEKGKDVELRCDPISGHTALYWYRQSLGQGLEFLIYFQGNSAPDKSGLPSDRFSAERTGGSVSTLTIQRTQQEDSAVYLCASSPPPGWAGNTGELFFGEGSRLTVL.

The CDR3 coding sequence is TGTGCCAGCAGAAAGACTGGCGAGGGAAACACCATATATTTT. It encodes CASRKTGEGNTIYF. This sequence joins TRBV6-6 and TRBJ1-3; D not resolved. The CDR3 is 14 amino acids. The V end was cut by 6 bases, the J end by 4 bases, with 13 bases between. Germline assignment: CDR1 MNHNY and CDR2 SVGAGI (reference sequence).

The chain is built from TRBV7-2 and TRBJ1-2; TRBD1 aligns across 7 bases. Trimming removed 4 bases from V and 6 bases from J; junction bases left unmatched: 14. The length of the CDR3 is 16 residues. CDR1 is SGHTA, CDR2 FQGNSA, per germline. The CDR3 coding sequence is TGTGCCAGCAGCTCCTTCTACAGGGGAGAGCTGAATGGCTACACCTTC. It translates to CASSSFYRGELNGYTF.